The 18 T cell receptor beta chains below all came from one sample that was sequenced in a study of vaccination and CD4 T cells after COVID-19. Time point here: late sampling 161 to 241 days after vaccination in a few convalescent patients. Treatment: 10-day PBMC culture with coronavirus spike peptide pools or control peptides (ViraFEST assay). The Oncomine TCR Beta short-read assay generated sequence data from the DNA of cultured CD4+ T cells. From the PCR reads, TCRdb called clonotypes with MiXCR, one entry per CDR3 protein. The table lists fewer than 25,000 distinct CDR3 sequences, roughly 41% of them singletons. No cognate antigen is known for these TCRs. Sample: CD4+ T cells from blood, cultured in vitro, taken about 7 months after SARS-CoV-2 vaccination. These receptors originate from a human donor who had recovered from COVID-19.

V and J are TRBV21-1 and TRBJ1-5; the table names TRBD1, a call not compared with the DNA. TRBV21-1 is assigned pseudogene status. This CDR3 comprises 14 residues. The CDR3 DNA reads as TGTGCCAGCAGGAGGACAGGGAGCAATCAGCCCCAGCATTTT. Residues: CASRRTGSNQPQHF.

The rearrangement uses TRBV2 and TRBJ2-5, with 8 bases lining up with TRBD2. This CDR3 comprises 14 residues. The ends lost 6 bases at V and 3 bases at J; junction bases unmatched: 6. Germline CDR1 is SNHLY and CDR2 is FYNNEI. DNA of the CDR3: TGTGCCAGCAGGGGATCGCGGGGGGAAGAGACCCAGTACTTC. It yields the protein CASRGSRGEETQYF.

The gene calls are TRBV28 and TRBJ2-7; possible D gene TRBD1, 6 bases. The CDR3 sequence is 12 residues long. Germline CDR1 reads MDHEN; CDR2 reads SYDVKM. V was cut by 7 bases and J by 4 bases, with 11 bases left in between. DNA for the CDR3: TGTGCCAGCACCGGACAGCCTTACGAGCAGTACTTC. This sequence encodes CASTGQPYEQYF.

The chain joins TRBV5-4 to TRBJ2-3; TRBD2 agrees at 14 bases. V lost 4 bases and J lost 6; bases outside the gene matches: 4. In germline, CDR1 is SGHNT, CDR2 YYREEE (reference sequence). The CDR3 length is 15 residues. The CDR3 sequence is CASSRLAGGGDTQYF. CDR3 DNA sequence: TGTGCCAGCAGCCGACTAGCGGGAGGGGGGGATACGCAGTATTTT.

The chain is built from TRBV6-2 or TRBV6-3 and TRBJ2-1; 8 positions match TRBD2. The ends lost 3 bases at V and 3 bases at J; junction bases unmatched: 4. Germline CDR1 is MNHEY and CDR2 is SVGEGT. The CDR3 loop spans 15 amino acids. The CDR3 region is CASSYLAGLYNEQFF. CDR3 DNA sequence: TGTGCCAGCAGTTATCTAGCGGGCCTCTACAATGAGCAGTTCTTC.

As for this clonotype: A junction boundary mismatches the germline segment, possibly from a read error. The rearrangement links TRBV6-5 to TRBJ2-7, with D unclear. The length of the CDR3 is 13 residues. Germline V CDR1 and CDR2: MNHEY, SVGAGI. CDR3 loop: CASSNSISYEQYF. In nucleotides, the CDR3 is TGTGCCAGCAGTAACTCCATTTCCTACGAGCAGTACTTC.

The chain uses TRBV7-2 and TRBJ1-2, with TRBD1 identical over 10 bases. Germline V gives CDR1 SGHTA, CDR2 FQGNSA. This CDR3 region has 14 residues. V trimming: 1 base; J trimming: 8 bases; junction bases outside the gene matches: 4. For the CDR3, the DNA is TGTGCCAGCAGCTTAGATAGGACAGGGGGAGGCTACACCTTC. It encodes CASSLDRTGGGYTF.

This clonotype occurred a few times. This rearrangement joins TRBV7-2 to TRBJ2-1; D is unresolved. The length of the CDR3 is 16 residues. The ends were cut back, 1 base at V and 3 bases at J, with 13 bases in the middle. Germline loops: CDR1 SGHTA, CDR2 FQGNSA. CDR3 amino acids: CASSLGFDPYYNEQFF. The CDR3 region has the DNA TGTGCCAGCAGCTTAGGTTTCGACCCGTACTACAATGAGCAGTTCTTC. Variable domain in full (rest from reference TRBV7-2 and TRBJ2-1): GAGVSQSPSNKVTEKGKDVELRCDPISGHTALYWYRQSLGQGLEFLIYFQGNSAPDKSGLPSDRFSAERTGGSVSTLTIQRTQQEDSAVYLCASSLGFDPYYNEQFFGPGTRLTVL.

This clonotype was seen a handful of times. The CDR3 reads CASTFGPMKPQYF. The CDR3 DNA follows: TGTGCCAGCACCTTCGGCCCCATGAAGCCCCAGTACTTC. The J gene is TRBJ2-4, the V gene TRBV28; D not resolved. This CDR3 has 13 amino acids. V lost 7 bases and J 13 bases, leaving 20 bases between the germline ends. In germline, CDR1 is MDHEN, CDR2 SYDVKM.

This chain connects TRBV20-1 to TRBJ2-1; tentative D call: TRBD2 (7 bases). The CDR3 has 16 amino acids. Germline CDR1 and CDR2: DFQATT and SNEGSKA (reference sequence). V lost 6 bases and J lost 5, with 23 bases in between. The CDR3 DNA sequence: TGCAGTGCCAGGACAGTTCGGGCTAGCGGACACAATGAGCAGTTCTTC. Translating it yields CSARTVRASGHNEQFF.

This clonotype showed up just once. This sequence joins TRBV4-1 and TRBJ2-5; D not certain. The CDR3 runs 14 residues. The V gene lost 1 base and the J gene lost 1 base, with 7 bases spanning the gap. Germline V gives CDR1 MGHRA, CDR2 YSYEKL. The CDR3 DNA reads TGCGCCAGCAGCCAAGTGTCTCCCCAAGAGACCCAGTACTTC. Translating gives CASSQVSPQETQYF.

The chain has TRBV27 and TRBJ2-1, with 14 bases lining up with TRBD2. Germline CDR1 is MNHEY and CDR2 is SMNVEV (reference sequence). This CDR3 has 16 residues. After removal of 2 bases from V and 10 bases from J, the junction contained 7 bases not matched to a gene. The CDR3 bases are TGTGCCAGCAGTTTAACGACTAGCGGGAGGGCCAGGGAGCAGTTCTTC. Protein: CASSLTTSGRAREQFF.

V usage is TRBV28 and J usage is TRBJ2-3, with TRBD2 identical over 11 bases. Germline V gives CDR1 MDHEN, CDR2 SYDVKM. Germline trimming cut 5 bases from V and 1 base from J; bases unmatched to any gene: 8. The CDR3 covers 17 residues. The CDR3 bases are TGTGCCAGCAGTCTTGGCCTGACTAGCGGGGGCACAGATACGCAGTATTTT. This encodes CASSLGLTSGGTDTQYF.

The chain recombines TRBV7-2 with TRBJ2-7; perhaps TRBD1 as D (5 bases). Trimming removed 5 bases at V and 6 bases at J, with 20 bases between. Germline CDR1 and CDR2: SGHTA and FQGNSA. CDR3 length: 15 residues. CDR3 bases: TGTGCCAGCAGCCCGCGACAGATTCTCGGTGTCGAGCAGTACTTC. This sequence encodes CASSPRQILGVEQYF.

DNA for the CDR3: TGTGCCAGCAGGGGGGACGGAGATACGCAGTATTTT. This gives the protein CASRGDGDTQYF. The chain combines TRBV7-3 with TRBJ2-3; D assignment may be TRBD1 or TRBD2 (5 bases each). The CDR3 extends over 12 amino acids. The germline V and J ends were trimmed by 6 bases and 5 bases, with 9 bases remaining between them. Looked up from germline, CDR1 is SGHTA and CDR2 is FQGTGA. Drawing the rest from reference TRBV7-3 and TRBJ2-3, the complete variable domain is GAGVSQTPSNKVTEKGKYVELRCDPISGHTALYWYRQSLGQGPEFLIYFQGTGAADDSGLPNDRFFAVRPEGSVSTLKIQRTERGDSAVYLCASRGDGDTQYFGPGTRLTVL.

The chain couples TRBV7-3 to TRBJ2-1; 13 positions agree with TRBD2. The V and J ends lost 8 bases and 0 bases, in that order; junction bases with no gene match: 13. This CDR3 is 19 amino acids long. Germline V gene lookup returns CDR1 SGHTA and CDR2 FQGTGA. CDR3 in amino acids: CASHYPGLAGPSSYNEQFF. CDR3 nucleotide sequence: TGTGCCAGCCATTATCCGGGACTAGCGGGACCTAGCTCCTACAATGAGCAGTTCTTC.

This chain uses TRBV2 with TRBJ2-7, with TRBD2 as a possible D gene (5 bases). This CDR3 has 15 residues. V was trimmed by 3 bases and J by 2 bases, leaving 14 bases between them. Germline-derived CDR1 and CDR2 are SNHLY and FYNNEI. The CDR3 region has the DNA TGTGCCAGCAGTGATAGCGTCAGTGCCCCCTACGAGCAGTACTTC. It codes for CASSDSVSAPYEQYF.

The chain joins TRBV4-2 to TRBJ1-2; 8 bases agree with TRBD1. Germline V CDR1 and CDR2: LGHNA, YNFKEQ. After removal of 1 base from V and 3 bases from J, the junction contained 7 bases not matched to a gene. CDR3 size: 16 residues. The CDR3 DNA reads as TGTGCCAGCAGCCAAGTAGGACAGGGAGTACACTATGGCTACACCTTC. This translates into CASSQVGQGVHYGYTF.